This entry concerns a single T cell receptor beta chain. The sample comes from a study of blood T cell repertoires in COVID-19. About the research overall: Sources were T cells, B-cell-depleted T cells, or PBMCs; the material itself was cDNA or gDNA.

In the authors' workflow: Estimates of nucleated cell counts were drawn from the amplification of reference gene primers. Libraries were prepared by immunoSEQ multiplex PCR; TCRdb keeps only in-frame clonotypes and omits some of them. V and J calls and clone size are given by that table; D and trimming were obtained from the DNA. The repertoire includes about 82,000 clones, over 80% of them detected once, and approximately 20% sits in the top ten. CDR1 is MRHNA and CDR2 is SNTAGT in the germline V gene. The V and J ends lost 3 bases and 4 bases, in that order; junction bases with no gene match: 2. This CDR3 has 14 amino acids.

The genes are TRBV6-4 and TRBJ2-2; 7 bases map to TRBD2. Sequencing was performed on peripheral blood. The TCR originated in a man aged 80 or over with active or convalescent COVID-19. The CDR3 sequence is CASSEGGGTGELFF. CDR3 bases: TGTGCCAGCAGTGAGGGCGGGGGCACCGGGGAGCTGTTTTTT.